The 27 T cell receptor beta chains presented below share a single source sample, sequenced in a study of CD8+CD57+ T cells in acquired aplastic anemia. Selection for sequencing was limited to patients who had shown CD8+CD57+ cell expansion by flow cytometry. Genomic DNA, the template, was used for profiling of the TCR beta VDJ and CDR3. Using its own MiXCR run on the reads, TCRdb lists one record per CDR3 protein. The sample records hundreds of thousands of distinct CDR3 sequences, less than 35% being singletons. The sequenced sample was sorted CD4+, CD8+, or CD8+CD57+ T cells (not recorded which) from PBMCs. These receptors came from a human donor with aplastic anemia.

In its sample, this clonotype was seen many times. The J gene is TRBJ2-7, the V gene TRBV2; D perhaps matches TRBD2 (6 bases). The germline V and J ends were trimmed by 3 bases and 2 bases, with 11 bases remaining between them. Germline V gene sequence: CDR1 SNHLY, CDR2 FYNNEI. The CDR3 contains 14 residues. The CDR3, as DNA: TGTGCCAGCAGTGACGGGACTGGAGCCTACGAGCAGTACTTC. Translating it yields CASSDGTGAYEQYF.

Regarding this clonotype: A much larger clone sits a single nucleotide away, making a read error possible. The V gene is TRBV2, the J gene TRBJ1-5, with TRBD1 as a possible D gene (5 bases). The CDR3 has 14 amino acids. Per the germline V gene, CDR1 is SNHLY and CDR2 is FYNNEI. The CDR3 protein is CASSERGFNRPQHF. In DNA, the CDR3 is TGTGCCAGCAGTGAAAGGGGTTTCAATCGGCCCCAGCATTTT.

This clonotype has a count of ten or more. The DNA for the CDR3 is TGCAGTGCTAGAGTTCCAGGGTCGAGGGGCTACACCTTC. Amino acids: CSARVPGSRGYTF. The genes are TRBV20-1 and TRBJ1-2; D is possibly TRBD1 (5 bases). This CDR3 is 13 amino acids long. Deletions cut 1 base from V and 8 bases from J, with 14 bases between. CDR1 is DFQATT and CDR2 is SNEGSKA in the germline V gene (reference sequence).

V and J are TRBV14 and TRBJ2-7; TRBD1 or TRBD2 may be the D gene (5 bases each). The CDR3 sequence is 15 residues long. CDR1 is SGHDN, CDR2 FVKESK, per germline. V was shortened by 5 bases and J by 5 bases, with 19 bases between the two germline ends. The CDR3: CASSSGSWGTDEQYF. Here the CDR3 DNA reads TGTGCCAGCAGCTCAGGGTCCTGGGGGACCGACGAGCAGTACTTC.

This clonotype has a count of ten or more. The rearrangement links TRBV19 to TRBJ2-5, with D possibly being TRBD2 (6 bases). The CDR3 is 13 amino acids. Trimming removed 5 bases at V and 5 bases at J, with 12 bases between. CDR1 and CDR2 from the germline V gene are LNHDA and SQIVND (reference sequence). CDR3 in DNA: TGTGCCAGTAGTGAGACACGGGGGGAGACCCAGTACTTC. This translates into CASSETRGETQYF.

To note about this clonotype: Being one base from a much bigger clone, this may be a read error. This chain uses TRBV20-1 with TRBJ1-1; the D is unclear. The CDR3 loop spans 12 amino acids. V gave up 3 bases and J gave up 5 bases, with 10 bases separating them. The germline V gene has CDR1 DFQATT and CDR2 SNEGSKA (reference sequence). The CDR3 bases are TGCAGTGCTAGGGCGGGGAAAACTGAAGCTTTCTTT. Its translation: CSARAGKTEAFF.

This clonotype has only a few counts. The rearrangement links TRBV12-3 or TRBV12-4 to TRBJ2-5; D is uncertain. V was trimmed by 1 base and J by 1 base, leaving 7 bases between them. CDR3 length: 14 amino acids. The CDR3 DNA sequence: TGTGCCAGCAGTTTAGGCGGATTCCAAGAGACCCAGTACTTC. Protein product: CASSLGGFQETQYF.

The chain employs TRBV2 and TRBJ1-1, with a possible D match to TRBD1 (5 bases). The CDR3 totals 12 residues. Trimming removed 5 bases at V and 8 bases at J, with 12 bases between. Germline V gene lookup returns CDR1 SNHLY and CDR2 FYNNEI. The CDR3: CASSPPGLEAFF. The CDR3 DNA reads TGTGCCAGCAGTCCCCCGGGACTGGAAGCTTTCTTT.

There are many counts of this clonotype. The chain has TRBV7-8 and TRBJ2-7; D might be TRBD1 (5 bases). CDR1 SGHVS and CDR2 FQNEAQ come from the germline V gene. The CDR3 runs to 12 residues. V was clipped by 5 bases and J by 3 bases, with 8 bases between them. The DNA for the CDR3 is TGTGCCAGCAGCCCACAGGTCTACGAGCAGTACTTC. It codes for CASSPQVYEQYF.

A remark on this clonotype: This may come from a read error, since a much larger clone is one base off. V usage is TRBV20-1 and J usage is TRBJ1-2; D uncertain. The germline V and J ends were trimmed by 0 bases and 12 bases, with 14 bases remaining between them. Germline V gives CDR1 DFQATT, CDR2 SNEGSKA (reference sequence). The CDR3 runs to 12 residues. CDR3 loop: CSARDHKSDNTF. The CDR3, as DNA: TGCAGTGCTAGAGACCACAAGTCTGATAACACCTTC.

This clonotype turned up a few times. The gene calls are TRBV6-1 and TRBJ2-5; 8 positions match TRBD2. V shed 6 bases and J 5 bases; nucleotides not matched to a gene: 5. Germline V gives CDR1 MNHNS, CDR2 SASEGT. This CDR3 has 13 residues. CDR3 DNA sequence: TGTGCCAGCAGGGGGTCGGGGGGGGAGACCCAGTACTTC. It translates to CASRGSGGETQYF.

The V gene is TRBV2, the J gene TRBJ1-1; 9 bases align to TRBD1. This CDR3 contains 15 residues. V lost 6 bases to trimming and J lost 4 bases; unmatched junction nucleotides: 9. Germline V CDR1 and CDR2: SNHLY, FYNNEI. CDR3 protein: CASRDPGTGTTEAFF. CDR3 nucleotide sequence: TGTGCCAGCAGGGATCCCGGGACAGGGACCACTGAAGCTTTCTTT.

The rearrangement uses TRBV19 and TRBJ2-1; D may be TRBD2 (5 bases). Trimming shortened V by 7 bases and J by 2 bases, and 9 bases separated the two germline ends. Germline lookup yields CDR1 LNHDA and CDR2 SQIVND (reference sequence). This CDR3 is 13 amino acids long. In DNA, the CDR3 is TGTGCCAGTACTGAGGGAACCTACAATGAGCAGTTCTTC. Residues: CASTEGTYNEQFF.

This clonotype has at least ten counts. The genes are TRBV7-2 and TRBJ1-6; D not resolved. V was clipped by 4 bases and J by 7 bases, with 14 bases between them. Germline CDR1 and CDR2: SGHTA and FQGNSA. CDR3 length: 15 amino acids. CDR3 protein: CASSSEGTVNSPLHF. The CDR3 nucleotides are TGTGCCAGCAGCTCGGAAGGAACCGTCAATTCACCCCTCCACTTT.

This chain joins TRBV27 and TRBJ1-1; D gene ambiguous. The ends were cut back, 4 bases at V and 3 bases at J, with 9 bases in the middle. In germline, CDR1 is MNHEY, CDR2 SMNVEV (reference sequence). This CDR3 contains 13 residues. Here the CDR3 reads CASSSASHTEAFF. The CDR3 nucleotides are TGTGCCAGCAGTTCGGCCAGCCACACTGAAGCTTTCTTT.

This chain connects TRBV24-1 to TRBJ2-3, with TRBD1 identical over 8 bases. Germline trimming cut 4 bases from V and 14 bases from J; bases unmatched to any gene: 7. CDR1 KGHDR and CDR2 SFDVKD come from the germline V gene. The CDR3 covers 12 residues. The CDR3 protein is CATSDRTGSLYF. CDR3 DNA sequence: TGTGCCACCAGTGACAGGACAGGGTCGTTGTATTTT.

J is TRBJ2-7 and V is TRBV2; 10 positions agree with TRBD2. Germline loops: CDR1 SNHLY, CDR2 FYNNEI. The CDR3 is 16 residues long. V shed 10 bases, J shed 4 bases, and the junction held 16 bases outside the gene matches. CDR3 in amino acids: CANRRLGSSGGYEQYF. CDR3 in DNA: TGTGCCAACAGACGTCTTGGGTCTAGCGGGGGTTACGAGCAGTACTTC.

This clonotype was counted many times. The chain couples TRBV2 to TRBJ1-4; 10 positions agree with TRBD1. Germline CDR1 is SNHLY and CDR2 is FYNNEI. V gave up 7 bases and J gave up 8 bases; unmatched junction bases: 7. The CDR3 extends over 14 amino acids. The CDR3 nucleotides read TGTGCCAGCAAACCGGGGACAGGGGAGGAAAAACTGTTTTTT. It translates to CASKPGTGEEKLFF. The full variable domain, completed using reference TRBV2 and TRBJ1-4, is EPEVTQTPSHQVTQMGQEVILRCVPISNHLYFYWYRQILGQKVEFLVSFYNNEISEKSEIFDDQFSVERPDGSNFTLKIRSTKLEDSAMYFCASKPGTGEEKLFFGSGTQLSVL.

The chain has TRBV3-1 and TRBJ2-3; D is possibly TRBD2 (6 bases). CDR3 length: 17 amino acids. Germline CDR1 reads LGHDT; CDR2 reads YNNKEL (reference sequence). V lost 4 bases and J lost 2, with 19 bases in between. CDR3 sequence (DNA): TGTGCCAGCAGCCGCTACGCCGGGCTAGCGAACACAGATACGCAGTATTTT. Translation: CASSRYAGLANTDTQYF.

About this clonotype: One junction end disagrees with the germline gene, perhaps due to a read error. The chain uses TRBV7-3 and TRBJ2-7; D remains unclear. CDR1 is SGHTA, CDR2 FQGTGA, per germline. The CDR3 extends over 10 amino acids. The CDR3 protein is CASSLARQYF. DNA of the CDR3: TGCGCCAGCAGCTTGGCCCGGCAGTACTTC. Looking up the rest from reference TRBV7-3 and TRBJ2-7 gives the full variable domain: GAGVSQTPSNKVTEKGKYVELRCDPISGHTALYWYRQSLGQGPEFLIYFQGTGAADDSGLPNDRFFAVRPEGSVSTLKIQRTERGDSAVYLCASSLARQYFGPGTRLTVT.

This clonotype occurred many times. V gene TRBV6-2 or TRBV6-3 combines with J gene TRBJ1-2; D unclear. This CDR3 spans 13 amino acids. CDR1 and CDR2 (germline): MNHEY, SVGEGT. The V gene lost 6 bases and the J gene lost 7 bases, with 15 bases spanning the gap. The CDR3 spells CASRPAGESGYTF. The CDR3 DNA reads TGTGCCAGCAGACCGGCTGGGGAGAGTGGCTACACCTTC.

V and J are TRBV9 and TRBJ2-2, with a weak D call TRBD1 (5 bases). Deletions cut 0 bases from V and 3 bases from J, with 15 bases between. CDR1 is SGDLS, CDR2 YYNGEE, per germline. This CDR3 contains 17 residues. The CDR3 here is CASSVGLGALDTGELFF. CDR3 DNA: TGTGCCAGCAGCGTAGGTTTAGGGGCGTTGGACACCGGGGAGCTGTTTTTT.

The count of this clonotype is one. V and J are TRBV10-3 and TRBJ1-5; D is possibly TRBD1 (6 bases). Germline V gives CDR1 ENHRY, CDR2 SYGVKD. The CDR3 is 15 amino acids. Deletions cut 6 bases from V and 4 bases from J, with 16 bases between. The DNA of the CDR3 is TGTGCCATCAGCGCACAGGGACACATTAATCAGCCCCAGCATTTT. Its translation is CAISAQGHINQPQHF.

This clonotype came up many times. The chain has TRBV24-1 and TRBJ2-3; D ambiguous. Germline-derived CDR1 and CDR2 are KGHDR and SFDVKD. The CDR3 is made up of 11 amino acids. Deletions cut 6 bases from V and 5 bases from J, with 5 bases between. The CDR3 protein is CATSFRDTQYF. In DNA form, the CDR3 reads TGTGCCACCAGTTTTAGAGATACGCAGTATTTT.

This clonotype was found a few times. The chain recombines TRBV29-1 with TRBJ1-5, with 8 bases fitting TRBD1. Germline V gene sequence: CDR1 SQVTM, CDR2 ANQGSEA. The CDR3 totals 15 residues. The V and J ends lost 5 bases and 4 bases, in that order; junction bases with no gene match: 10. In DNA form, the CDR3 reads TGCAGCGTTAAGACAGGGACAGGCACTAATCAGCCCCAGCATTTT. Encoded protein: CSVKTGTGTNQPQHF. Looking up the rest from reference TRBV29-1 and TRBJ1-5 gives the full variable domain: SAVISQKPSRDICQRGTSLTIQCQVDSQVTMMFWYRQQPGQSLTLIATANQGSEATYESGFVIDKFPISRPNLTFSTLTVSNMSPEDSSIYLCSVKTGTGTNQPQHFGDGTRLSIL.

The table lists this clonotype with many counts. V and J are TRBV19 and TRBJ1-5, with D hard to call. The CDR3 contains 13 residues. V lost 8 bases, J lost 4 bases, and 12 bases lay in between. The germline V gene encodes CDR1 LNHDA and CDR2 SQIVND (reference sequence). In DNA form, the CDR3 reads TGTGCCAGTTGCGTGGAATCGAATCAGCCCCAGCATTTT. Translation: CASCVESNQPQHF.

This clonotype was seen just once. This chain links TRBV19 with TRBJ2-2, with 11 bases identical to TRBD1. The CDR3 covers 17 residues. Per the germline V gene, CDR1 is LNHDA and CDR2 is SQIVND (reference sequence). V lost 5 bases to trimming and J lost 6 bases; unmatched junction nucleotides: 11. For the CDR3, the DNA is TGTGCCAGTAGTGGGTGGACAGGGGGCGGATGGTCCGGGGAGCTGTTTTTT. Translation: CASSGWTGGGWSGELFF.